This T cell receptor (beta chain) was retrieved from a study of cytomegalovirus exposure and HLA in healthy donors. Whole-study results and caveats: Versus the approximately 700-donor mean, an Asian-associated ancestry cluster reportedly showed fewer N-insertions in a later analysis. A later analysis linked a missense variant in DCLRE1C to the trimming of TCR beta V and J genes.

60 Vbeta and 13 Jbeta primers were used in PCR. Assay used: immunoSEQ multiplex PCR; TCRdb lists only in-frame clones, some missing. The sample carries 130,000 or so clones, more than 70% recorded once. V lost 2 bases and J lost 2, with 9 bases in between. CDR3 length: 14 residues. Germline loops: CDR1 MNHNS, CDR2 SASEGT. This clone has at least ten counts. Its antigen is not known. What was sequenced was PBMCs. This sequence originates from a man in his forties in good health and CMV-seronegative. The rearrangement links TRBV6-1 to TRBJ1-2, with D perhaps matching TRBD1 (6 bases). The CDR3 sequence is CASSETGLNYGYTF. CDR3 coding DNA: TGTGCCAGCAGTGAAACAGGGCTCAACTATGGCTACACCTTC.